The 21 T cell receptor beta chains listed next were all sequenced from one sample in a study of blood T cell repertoires in COVID-19. Measured with immunoSEQ multiplex PCR; TCRdb has only the in-frame clones, and not every one. In the table there are 250,000 to 350,000 clones, roughly 84% of which are singletons. The source material was peripheral blood. The receptors stem from a human donor with COVID-19, enrolled during active disease. The donor label of this sample is uncertain.

This clone occurred a few times. The chain carries TRBV19 and TRBJ1-5; tentative D call: TRBD1 (5 bases). This CDR3 comprises 16 residues. Germline CDR1 reads LNHDA; CDR2 reads SQIVND (reference sequence). V shed 3 bases and J shed 7 bases, with 19 bases lying between them. The CDR3 coding sequence is TGTGCCAGTAGTATCGACGGGACTATAAATGGACAGCCCCAGCATTTT. This sequence encodes CASSIDGTINGQPQHF.

Only one count was recorded for this clone. In DNA, the CDR3 is TGTGCCAGCAGCTTAATGGGAGATAGGCCGGAGGGGGCTAGTAATCAGCCCCAGCATTTT. This gives the protein CASSLMGDRPEGASNQPQHF. This chain joins TRBV7-3 and TRBJ1-5, with 7 bases identical to TRBD1. The CDR3 extends over 20 amino acids. J was trimmed by 4 bases and V by 1 base; bases with no gene match: 19. CDR1 is SGHTA and CDR2 is FQGTGA in the germline V gene.

This clone was detected only once. CDR3 region: CASSYDWGADTQYF. The CDR3 DNA is TGTGCCAGCAGTTACGATTGGGGCGCCGATACGCAGTATTTT. The chain uses TRBV6-5 and TRBJ2-3; TRBD1 is a possible D gene (5 bases). The CDR3 is made up of 14 amino acids. Trimming removed 2 bases from V and 6 bases from J, with 12 bases in between. CDR1 is MNHEY and CDR2 is SVGAGI in the germline V gene.

This clone has just one count. The rearrangement joins TRBV29-1 to TRBJ2-1; no clear D gene. The CDR3 consists of 11 residues. Trimming left V 3 bases short and J 9 bases short, with 9 bases between. Germline V gives CDR1 SQVTM, CDR2 ANQGSEA. CDR3 coding DNA: TGCAGCGTTGAGGTAGCTAGTGAGCAGTTCTTC. Residues: CSVEVASEQFF.

The count of this clone is one. This chain connects TRBV6-4 to TRBJ2-6; TRBD1 matches 11 bases. The ends lost 4 bases at V and 1 base at J; junction bases unmatched: 6. CDR1 and CDR2 (germline): MRHNA, SNTAGT. This CDR3 has 18 amino acids. The CDR3: CASSASGQGVSGANVLTF. The CDR3 bases are TGTGCCAGCAGTGCCTCGGGACAGGGGGTATCTGGGGCCAACGTCCTGACTTTC.

A remark on this clone: Other DNA sequences from this sample encode an identical CDR3 as well. The J gene is TRBJ2-2, the V gene TRBV5-1, with a tentative D call TRBD2 (5 bases). Germline loops: CDR1 SGHRS, CDR2 YFSETQ. Trimming left V 4 bases short and J 0 bases short, with 10 bases between. The length of the CDR3 is 15 residues. The CDR3 protein is CASSLDLANTGELFF. The CDR3 DNA reads TGCGCCAGCAGCCTGGACTTAGCGAACACCGGGGAGCTGTTTTTT. The variable domain in full, with the rest retrieved from reference TRBV5-1 and TRBJ2-2, is KAGVTQTPRYLIKTRGQQVTLSCSPISGHRSVSWYQQTPGQGLQFLFEYFSETQRNKGNFPGRFSGRQFSNSRSEMNVSTLELGDSALYLCASSLDLANTGELFFGEGSRLTVL.

This clone was counted a few times. This chain joins TRBV7-3 and TRBJ1-1, with 9 bases aligning to TRBD1. Germline V CDR1 and CDR2: SGHTA, FQGTGA. This CDR3 contains 13 residues. Trimming took 3 bases from V and 6 from J; bases not matched to a gene: 2. CDR3 in amino acids: CASSLDRGAEAFF. CDR3 in DNA: TGTGCCAGCAGCTTGGACAGGGGAGCTGAAGCTTTCTTT.

A word on this clone: Additional DNA sequences in this sample encode the identical CDR3. This rearrangement joins TRBV9 to TRBJ2-7, with a weak D call TRBD1 (6 bases). V was pared by 0 bases and J by 2 bases, with 9 bases between. Germline CDR1 reads SGDLS; CDR2 reads YYNGEE. The CDR3 has 14 amino acids. The CDR3 reads CASSVGGGTYEQYF. The CDR3 bases are TGTGCCAGCAGCGTAGGTGGGGGCACCTACGAGCAGTACTTC.

V usage is TRBV30 and J usage is TRBJ2-7, with 8 bases identical to TRBD1. After removal of 1 base from V and 5 bases from J, the junction contained 7 bases not matched to a gene. The CDR3 consists of 14 residues. Germline CDR1 reads GTSNPN; CDR2 reads SVGIG (reference sequence). CDR3 sequence reads: CAWSGNRGSDEQYF. CDR3 DNA: TGTGCCTGGAGTGGAAACAGGGGGAGCGACGAGCAGTACTTC.

The rearrangement links TRBV12-3 or TRBV12-4 to TRBJ1-1; TRBD1 might be the D (5 bases). CDR3 size: 12 residues. V was shortened by 6 bases and J by 5 bases, with 10 bases between the two germline ends. The CDR3 nucleotides are TGTGCCAGCAGCGGGGGTGAGACTGAAGCTTTCTTT. Protein sequence: CASSGGETEAFF.

This chain uses TRBV7-9 with TRBJ2-5; D unclear. The V gene's germline CDR1 is SEHNR and CDR2 FQNEAQ (reference sequence). The CDR3 extends over 15 amino acids. The germline V and J ends were trimmed by 4 bases and 0 bases, with 12 bases remaining between them. DNA for the CDR3: TGTGCCAGCAGCTCGGCGACTTGGTACCAAGAGACCCAGTACTTC. It specifies CASSSATWYQETQYF.

The J gene is TRBJ2-2, the V gene TRBV11-3; 7 bases line up with TRBD1. The length of the CDR3 is 15 residues. From germline, CDR1 is SGHNT and CDR2 YENEEA. Unmatched junction bases numbered 3, after V lost 5 bases and J lost 0 bases. CDR3 protein: CASSRDSPNTGELFF. CDR3 DNA: TGTGCCAGCAGCCGGGACAGCCCGAACACCGGGGAGCTGTTTTTT.

The chain couples TRBV3-1 (or the pseudogene TRBV3-2) to TRBJ2-5; the match to TRBD2 covers 13 bases. V was pared by 1 base and J by 9 bases, with 14 bases of the junction left unmatched. Germline loops: CDR1 LGHDT, CDR2 YNNKEL (reference sequence). The CDR3 sequence is 18 residues long. In nucleotides, the CDR3 is TGTGCCAGCAGCCAAGCACTAGCGGGAGGGCCTTTGAGCAGGTCCCAGTACTTC. Residues: CASSQALAGGPLSRSQYF.

Notes on this clone: The same CDR3 can be traced to other DNA sequences in this sample. The chain employs TRBV20-1 and TRBJ2-7; TRBD1 agrees at 7 bases. Germline V CDR1 and CDR2: DFQATT, SNEGSKA (reference sequence). Trimming removed 6 bases from V and 3 bases from J; junction bases left unmatched: 2. The CDR3 has 11 residues. In nucleotides, the CDR3 is TGCAGTGCCAGGGACAGCTACGAGCAGTACTTC. The encoded protein is CSARDSYEQYF.

This clone was seen just once. The V gene is TRBV27, the J gene TRBJ2-7; TRBD2 matches 16 bases. Germline V gives CDR1 MNHEY, CDR2 SMNVEV (reference sequence). CDR3 length equals 21 residues. V lost 1 base to trimming and J lost 3 bases; unmatched junction nucleotides: 15. CDR3 sequence: CASSLLSSRGLAGGPVYEQYF. DNA for the CDR3: TGTGCCAGCAGTTTATTATCATCCCGGGGACTAGCGGGAGGGCCAGTCTACGAGCAGTACTTC.

CDR3 protein: CAWSAQRAESSYEQYF. The CDR3 DNA follows: TGTGCCTGGAGTGCCCAGCGGGCGGAAAGCTCCTACGAGCAGTACTTC. This chain uses TRBV30 with TRBJ2-7; tentatively, D is TRBD2 (6 bases). Germline lookup yields CDR1 GTSNPN and CDR2 SVGIG (reference sequence). The V gene lost 1 base and the J gene lost 0 bases, with 16 bases spanning the gap. This CDR3 spans 16 amino acids.

This clone showed up just once. The rearrangement uses TRBV6-4 and TRBJ2-3; 9 positions agree with TRBD1. CDR3 size: 14 residues. Germline CDR1 and CDR2: MRHNA and SNTAGT. V dropped 6 bases and J dropped 6; count of bases not matched to a gene: 7. The CDR3: CASSDRGFLDTQYF. Written as DNA, the CDR3 is TGTGCCAGCAGCGACAGGGGGTTTTTGGATACGCAGTATTTT.

A few counts support this clone. This chain uses TRBV9 with TRBJ1-1; D not resolved. Germline lookup yields CDR1 SGDLS and CDR2 YYNGEE. The CDR3 runs to 14 residues. The germline V and J ends were trimmed by 0 bases and 1 base, with 7 bases remaining between them. For the CDR3, the DNA is TGTGCCAGCAGCGTAGGCAACTCGAACACTGAAGCTTTCTTT. Translating it yields CASSVGNSNTEAFF.

This chain uses TRBV5-1 with TRBJ2-1; TRBD2 matches 7 bases. Germline V gene sequence: CDR1 SGHRS, CDR2 YFSETQ. The CDR3 extends over 15 amino acids. The V gene end was trimmed by 2 bases and the J gene end by 5 bases; junction bases not matched to a gene: 7. As DNA, the CDR3 is TGCGCCAGCAGCTTTTCGGGAGCGGGGAACAATGAGCAGTTCTTC. Its translation is CASSFSGAGNNEQFF. Using reference TRBV5-1 and TRBJ2-1 for the parts outside the CDR3, the full variable domain is KAGVTQTPRYLIKTRGQQVTLSCSPISGHRSVSWYQQTPGQGLQFLFEYFSETQRNKGNFPGRFSGRQFSNSRSEMNVSTLELGDSALYLCASSFSGAGNNEQFFGPGTRLTVL.

The V gene is TRBV7-8, the J gene TRBJ2-6; D possibly corresponds to TRBD1 (6 bases). The CDR3 consists of 18 residues. Germline V lookup: CDR1 SGHVS, CDR2 FQNEAQ. The ends were cut back, 5 bases at V and 0 bases at J, with 17 bases in the middle. The chain's CDR3 is CASSLGQGLISGANVLTF. CDR3 DNA sequence: TGTGCCAGCAGCCTCGGGCAGGGGCTTATCTCTGGGGCCAACGTCCTGACTTTC.

There are a few counts of this clone. CDR3: CASSFEAVNSYNEQFF. The CDR3 DNA is TGCGCCAGCAGCTTTGAAGCGGTTAACTCCTACAATGAGCAGTTCTTC. The gene calls are TRBV5-1 and TRBJ2-1; D might be TRBD2 (5 bases). Germline V gene lookup returns CDR1 SGHRS and CDR2 YFSETQ. Trimming stripped 2 bases from V and 0 bases from J, with 12 bases between. CDR3 length: 16 residues.